Below, 25 T cell receptor beta chains from the same sample are listed, as sequenced in a study of technical replicates of blood from several donors. Generated by immunoSEQ multiplex PCR, the TCRdb table keeps only in-frame clones and is missing some. The data show under 95,000 clones, roughly 98% seen once. Sequences were obtained from T cells isolated from PBMCs. The receptors were gathered from a human donor in good health.

The chain uses TRBV6-5 and TRBJ2-5; maybe TRBD2 (5 bases). Germline CDR1 reads MNHEY; CDR2 reads SVGAGI. V shed 6 bases and J shed 5 bases, with 13 bases lying between them. The CDR3 runs to 13 residues. The CDR3 here is CASSPEGYETQYF. The DNA of the CDR3 is TGTGCCAGCAGCCCCGAGGGCTATGAGACCCAGTACTTC.

The chain couples TRBV27 to TRBJ2-1; 11 bases fit TRBD1. CDR1 and CDR2 from the germline V gene are MNHEY and SMNVEV (reference sequence). This CDR3 is built from 16 residues. V gave up 4 bases and J gave up 4 bases; unmatched junction bases: 6. The CDR3 reads CASSSIGTGGYNEQFF. As DNA, the CDR3 is TGTGCCAGCAGTTCGATCGGGACAGGGGGATACAATGAGCAGTTCTTC.

Only one count was recorded for this clone. The rearrangement links TRBV5-1 to TRBJ1-4, with a tentative D call TRBD1 (6 bases). CDR1 is SGHRS and CDR2 is YFSETQ in the germline V gene. Deletions cut 4 bases from V and 8 bases from J, with 18 bases between. The CDR3 runs 15 residues. Here the CDR3 DNA reads TGCGCCAGCAGCGACCAGACAGGCGGTGGGGAAAAACTGTTTTTT. Translating gives CASSDQTGGGEKLFF.

The rearrangement uses TRBV27 and TRBJ2-3; D perhaps matches TRBD1 (6 bases). Deletions cut 5 bases from V and 3 bases from J, with 9 bases between. Germline-derived CDR1 and CDR2 are MNHEY and SMNVEV (reference sequence). This CDR3 spans 13 amino acids. The CDR3 loop is CASSPTGTDTQYF. In nucleotides, the CDR3 is TGTGCCAGCAGTCCCACAGGGACAGATACGCAGTATTTT.

The V call is TRBV30, the J call TRBJ2-5; 9 bases map to TRBD1. The CDR3 has 16 amino acids. Germline CDR1 GTSNPN, CDR2 SVGIG (reference sequence). V shed 2 bases, J shed 4 bases, and the junction held 11 bases outside the gene matches. Here the CDR3 reads CAWSYGTGRGGETQYF. The CDR3 DNA reads TGTGCCTGGAGTTACGGGACAGGGAGGGGAGGAGAGACCCAGTACTTC.

This sequence joins TRBV6-4 and TRBJ2-1; D possibly corresponds to TRBD2 (6 bases). The ends were cut back, 10 bases at V and 5 bases at J, with 18 bases in the middle. Germline V CDR1 and CDR2: MRHNA, SNTAGT. This CDR3 region has 14 residues. CDR3 protein: CATSEPSDDNEQFF. The CDR3 DNA reads TGTGCCACCTCAGAGCCTAGCGACGACAATGAGCAGTTCTTC.

The chain is built from TRBV27 and TRBJ2-3; the D is unclear. Per the germline V gene, CDR1 is MNHEY and CDR2 is SMNVEV (reference sequence). The CDR3 covers 14 residues. Trimming cost V 3 bases and J 4 bases, with 11 bases left between them. CDR3 sequence (DNA): TGTGCCAGCAGTTTTACTCTCACGGCAGATACGCAGTATTTT. This gives the protein CASSFTLTADTQYF.

The chain combines TRBV15 with TRBJ2-6; 7 bases line up with TRBD1. J lost 4 bases, V lost 6 bases, and 6 bases had no gene match. This CDR3 region has 15 residues. From germline, CDR1 is LNHNV and CDR2 YYDKDF (reference sequence). The CDR3 protein is CATRPRGKGANVLTF. In DNA form, the CDR3 reads TGTGCCACCAGGCCCAGGGGGAAAGGGGCCAACGTCCTGACTTTC.

V usage is TRBV5-1 and J usage is TRBJ2-4, with D possibly matching TRBD1 (5 bases). This CDR3 has 17 amino acids. Germline CDR1 is SGHRS and CDR2 is YFSETQ. Deletions cut 4 bases from V and 5 bases from J, with 22 bases between. The CDR3 sequence: CASSAHPGRDRQNIQYF. CDR3 coding DNA: TGCGCCAGCAGCGCCCATCCAGGCCGCGACAGACAAAACATTCAGTACTTC.

This clone was observed a single time. The CDR3 sequence: CASSPNEYNEQFF. The DNA for the CDR3 is TGTGCCAGCAGCCCGAACGAGTACAATGAGCAGTTCTTC. The chain recombines TRBV5-4 with TRBJ2-1, with D unclear. The germline CDR1 and CDR2 sequences are SGHNT and YYREEE (reference sequence). The CDR3 totals 13 residues. The V and J ends lost 4 bases and 4 bases respectively, with 9 bases between them.

This chain links TRBV10-2 with TRBJ2-1, with D possibly matching TRBD2 (6 bases). The CDR3 has 14 residues. V dropped 8 bases and J dropped 0 bases, with 11 bases sitting between them. From germline, CDR1 is WSHSY and CDR2 SAAADI. The CDR3 sequence is CASWAGSSYNEQFF. The CDR3, as DNA: TGCGCCAGCTGGGCGGGGAGCTCCTACAATGAGCAGTTCTTC.

J is TRBJ2-3 and V is TRBV4-1; 9 nucleotides line up with TRBD2. Germline V gene lookup returns CDR1 MGHRA and CDR2 YSYEKL. Trimming cost V 0 bases and J 4 bases; bases outside gene matches: 5. This CDR3 has 16 amino acids. The CDR3: CASSQESIAGADTQYF. Here the CDR3 DNA reads TGCGCCAGCAGCCAAGAAAGTATAGCGGGGGCAGATACGCAGTATTTT.

The sample holds one count of this clone. The genes are TRBV5-1 and TRBJ2-7; D perhaps matches TRBD1 (6 bases). The CDR3 totals 14 residues. V lost 2 bases and J 3 bases, leaving 12 bases between the germline ends. Germline V CDR1 and CDR2: SGHRS, YFSETQ. As DNA, the CDR3 is TGCGCCAGCAGCTTTCGGACAGCCGACTACGAGCAGTACTTC. It yields the protein CASSFRTADYEQYF.

The chain recombines TRBV7-6 with TRBJ1-5; D possibly corresponds to TRBD1 (5 bases). The CDR3 contains 14 residues. The ends were cut back, 5 bases at V and 3 bases at J, with 11 bases in the middle. Germline CDR1 SGHVS, CDR2 FNYEAQ. In DNA, the CDR3 is TGTGCCAGCAGCACAGCAGGGCCCAATCAGCCCCAGCATTTT. It encodes CASSTAGPNQPQHF.

V and J are TRBV5-5 and TRBJ1-5; 9 positions match TRBD1. This CDR3 comprises 15 residues. Germline CDR1 reads SGHKS; CDR2 reads YYEKEE (reference sequence). Unmatched junction bases numbered 6, after V lost 4 bases and J lost 4 bases. The CDR3 is CASSKGQGPNQPQHF. CDR3 DNA: TGTGCCAGCAGCAAGGGACAGGGACCAAATCAGCCCCAGCATTTT.

This clone showed up just a few times. This chain uses TRBV30 with TRBJ1-6; 9 nucleotides agree with TRBD1. In germline, CDR1 is GTSNPN, CDR2 SVGIG (reference sequence). The CDR3 consists of 16 residues. V was pared by 0 bases and J by 7 bases, with 7 bases of the junction left unmatched. DNA of the CDR3: TGTGCCTGGAGTGTTCCCGGACAGGGGAAAAATTCACCCCTCCACTTT. This gives the protein CAWSVPGQGKNSPLHF. Combining the CDR3 with reference TRBV30 and TRBJ1-6 gives the whole variable domain SQTIHQWPATLVQPVGSPLSLECTVEGTSNPNLYWYRQAAGRGLQLLFYSVGIGQISSEVPQNLSASRPQDRQFILSSKKLLLSDSGFYLCAWSVPGQGKNSPLHFGNGTRLTVT.

The chain is built from TRBV5-4 and TRBJ2-7; maybe TRBD1 (5 bases). Germline V gene lookup returns CDR1 SGHNT and CDR2 YYREEE (reference sequence). This CDR3 is 13 amino acids long. Trimming shortened V by 2 bases and J by 5 bases, and 11 bases separated the two germline ends. DNA for the CDR3: TGTGCCAGCAGCTTTTACAGGTATAACGAGCAGTACTTC. Its protein is CASSFYRYNEQYF.

V is TRBV28 and J is TRBJ1-2, with D possibly matching TRBD1 (5 bases). V gave up 3 bases and J gave up 8 bases, with 13 bases separating them. The CDR3 length is 13 residues. Germline loops: CDR1 MDHEN, CDR2 SYDVKM. The CDR3 DNA is TGTGCCAGCAGTTTGTTCCTGACAGCGGGCTACACCTTC. Encoded protein: CASSLFLTAGYTF.

The V and J genes are TRBV7-3 and TRBJ2-2, with a possible D match to TRBD2 (6 bases). Germline loops: CDR1 SGHTA, CDR2 FQGTGA. The CDR3 has 16 amino acids. V was shortened by 5 bases and J by 5 bases, with 18 bases between the two germline ends. CDR3 loop: CASSPPSGDRTGELFF. The CDR3 DNA follows: TGTGCCAGCAGCCCCCCATCGGGGGATAGGACCGGGGAGCTGTTTTTT.

The V call is TRBV5-5, the J call TRBJ2-7, with D perhaps matching TRBD1 (5 bases). The length of the CDR3 is 14 residues. Between the trimmed V and J ends, which lost 1 base and 1 base, there was a span of 9 bases. The germline gives CDR1 SGHKS, CDR2 YYEKEE (reference sequence). The CDR3 sequence: CASSLRRDSYEQYF. In DNA, the CDR3 is TGTGCCAGCAGCTTGCGCAGGGATTCCTACGAGCAGTACTTC.

V gene TRBV13 combines with J gene TRBJ2-7; 10 bases match TRBD2. This CDR3 spans 16 amino acids. CDR1 and CDR2 from the germline V gene are PRHDT and FYEKMQ (reference sequence). V lost 5 bases, J lost 0 bases, and 7 bases stayed unmatched. CDR3 DNA sequence: TGTGCCAGCAGCCCCCCGGGACTAGCGCCCTCCTACGAGCAGTACTTC. It yields the protein CASSPPGLAPSYEQYF.

The chain is built from TRBV11-3 and TRBJ2-7, with D perhaps TRBD2 (5 bases). The V gene's germline CDR1 is SGHNT and CDR2 YENEEA. Between the trimmed V and J ends, which lost 1 base and 2 bases, there was a span of 9 bases. This CDR3 contains 14 residues. CDR3 DNA sequence: TGTGCCAGCAGCTTAGTCGACTACCCCTACGAGCAGTACTTC. Translating it yields CASSLVDYPYEQYF.

In its sample, this clone was seen once. The V call is TRBV7-8, the J call TRBJ1-1; D not resolved. The CDR3 sequence is 18 residues long. Germline V lookup: CDR1 SGHVS, CDR2 FQNEAQ. Trimming removed 4 bases from V and 1 base from J, with 22 bases in between. CDR3 DNA: TGTGCCAGCAGCTCAGGAGGAGGGTTACGACTAAGGAACACTGAAGCTTTCTTT. Protein: CASSSGGGLRLRNTEAFF. Full variable domain (missing parts from reference TRBV7-8 and TRBJ1-1): GAGVSQSPRYKVAKRGQDVALRCDPISGHVSLFWYQQALGQGPEFLTYFQNEAQLDKSGLPSDRFFAERPEGSVSTLKIQRTQQEDSAVYLCASSSGGGLRLRNTEAFFGQGTRLTVV.

This clone was picked up one time. The CDR3 sequence: CASSPTGTGDSYEQYF. DNA for the CDR3: TGTGCCAGCAGCCCGACCGGGACAGGGGATTCCTACGAGCAGTACTTC. The chain links TRBV25-1 to TRBJ2-7; 10 nucleotides line up with TRBD1. Germline CDR1 MGHDK, CDR2 SYGVNS. This CDR3 has 16 amino acids. V lost 6 bases and J lost 1; bases outside the gene matches: 9.

The chain has TRBV6-6 and TRBJ2-3; D perhaps matches TRBD2 (5 bases). Trimming shortened V by 6 bases and J by 2 bases, and 15 bases separated the two germline ends. This CDR3 is 15 amino acids long. Germline CDR1 is MNHNY and CDR2 is SVGAGI (reference sequence). The CDR3 loop is CASRSLLEYTDTQYF. CDR3 nucleotide sequence: TGTGCCAGCAGGTCCCTACTAGAATACACAGATACGCAGTATTTT.